This TCR beta chain stems from a study of shared T cell receptors in the human thymus. There are 14 residues in the CDR3. V lost 6 bases, J lost 5 bases, and 17 bases lay in between. Germline CDR1 reads ENHRY; CDR2 reads SYGVKD. The assay was immunoSEQ multiplex PCR, and TCRdb's table has in-frame clones only and misses some. The sample yields under 850,000 clones, 88% seen once. The same data also contributed to another study, on human thymus T cells. From that paper: Thymic and blood repertoires appeared to carry a bias in their V and J gene usage.

The receptor comes from a boy younger than two with a congenital heart defect. Sequenced material: thymocytes. The chain joins TRBV10-3 to TRBJ2-7, with D possibly matching TRBD2 (7 bases). CDR3 sequence (DNA): TGTGCCATCAGAGACACAGGGCGGGAGAACGAGCAGTACTTC. Encoded protein: CAIRDTGRENEQYF.